This TCR beta chain was captured by sequencing in a study of cytomegalovirus exposure and HLA in healthy donors. Across the whole study: There were about 85 million unique TCRs (from HLA-typed donors) in an early data release. General observations from the study: Later analysis associated a missense DCLRE1C variant with TCR beta V- and J-gene trimming.

Turning to this clone: The antigen is unknown.

Germline assignment: CDR1 WSHSY and CDR2 SAAADI. V was shortened by 8 bases and J by 1 base, with 21 bases between the two germline ends. The CDR3 extends over 17 amino acids. With 60 Vbeta and 13 Jbeta primers, the PCR was carried out. TCRdb's table, derived via immunoSEQ multiplex PCR, lists solely in-frame clones and lacks some. In all, the sample yields about 130,000 clones. The genes are TRBV10-2 and TRBJ1-3; D is perhaps TRBD1 (5 bases). This clonotype was obtained from a woman aged 40 to 55 in good health and CMV-seropositive. The sample comprised PBMCs. The CDR3 bases are TGCGCCAGCGGGGACGGGGGTGCCGGTGGATCTGGAAACACCATATATTTT. It translates to CASGDGGAGGSGNTIYF.